This T cell receptor beta chain was sequenced during a study of naive and memory T cell subsets. Both TRBC1 and TRBC2 were covered by a beta constant-region primer of two equimolar oligonucleotides. Nested alpha and beta constant-region primers with the SP2 primer drove four PCR rounds on ligated cDNA. TCRdb called the UMI-ligation and nested PCR reads again in MiXCR, with one record for every CDR3 protein. The table has 98,000 or so distinct CDR3 sequences, 11% seen once; the top ten hold over 0.11%. This clonotype was seen at least ten times. Its antigen is not known. J lost 5 bases, V lost 1 base, and 3 bases had no gene match. The CDR3 is made up of 14 amino acids. CDR1 PRHDT and CDR2 FYEKMQ come from the germline V gene (reference sequence). Alpha and beta libraries were amplified separately from the second PCR onward. Whole-study results and caveats: Naive and memory repertoire findings lacked a ground truth for validation. A few larger clonotypes appeared in naive repertoires, especially CD8, possibly memory cells re-expressing CD45RA.

The chain has TRBV13 and TRBJ2-5, with 8 positions matching TRBD2. Specimen: naive CD4+ T cells from blood. The origin of this receptor is a human donor in good health. CDR3 nucleotides: TGTGCCAGCAGCTTAGTGCGGGAGGAGGAGACCCAGTACTTC. Its protein product is CASSLVREEETQYF.